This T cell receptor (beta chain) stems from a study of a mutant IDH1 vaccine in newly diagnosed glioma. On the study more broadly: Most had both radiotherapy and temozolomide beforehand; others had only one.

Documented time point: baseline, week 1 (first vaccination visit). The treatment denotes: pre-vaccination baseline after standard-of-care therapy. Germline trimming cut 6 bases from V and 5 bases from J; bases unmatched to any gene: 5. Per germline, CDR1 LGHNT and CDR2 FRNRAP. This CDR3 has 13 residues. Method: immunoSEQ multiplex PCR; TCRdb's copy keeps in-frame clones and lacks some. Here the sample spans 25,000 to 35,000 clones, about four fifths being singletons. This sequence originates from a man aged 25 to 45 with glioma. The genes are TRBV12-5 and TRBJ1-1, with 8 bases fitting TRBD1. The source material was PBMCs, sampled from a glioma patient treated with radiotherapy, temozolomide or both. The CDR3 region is CASGITGGTEAFF. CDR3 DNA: TGTGCTAGTGGGATTACAGGGGGGACTGAAGCTTTCTTT.